This T cell receptor (beta chain) originates from a study of regulatory T cells in long-lasting Graves disease. Researchers made TCR beta libraries by using iRepertoire HTBI primers and running Arm-PCR on CDR3 regions. TCRdb called the multiplex PCR reads again in MiXCR, with one record for every CDR3 protein. The sample holds more than 450,000 distinct CDR3 sequences, 9.5% to 15% seen once. Time point indicated: newly diagnosed GD, antithyroid drugs for less than 3 months. Generation of the TCR library employed RNA extracted from PBMCs. This clonotype came up many times. In addition, the sample was reused for a study of T cells in Graves' hyperthyroidism and ophthalmopathy. That report notes: The study used the HTBI primer set for a first-round RT-PCR of the TCR CDR3.

The source was peripheral blood mononuclear cells (PBMCs), collected at new diagnosis, from a patient treated with antithyroid drugs. This TCR was recovered from a woman in her twenties or thirties with Graves disease.

The CDR3 is CATSGSDYQPQHF. Written as DNA, the CDR3 is TGTGCCACCAGTGGTTCAGACTATCAGCCCCAGCATTTT. The chain joins TRBV24-1 to TRBJ1-5, with no clear D. The V gene lost 5 bases and the J gene lost 5 bases, with 9 bases spanning the gap. Germline loops: CDR1 KGHDR, CDR2 SFDVKD. This CDR3 region has 13 residues.